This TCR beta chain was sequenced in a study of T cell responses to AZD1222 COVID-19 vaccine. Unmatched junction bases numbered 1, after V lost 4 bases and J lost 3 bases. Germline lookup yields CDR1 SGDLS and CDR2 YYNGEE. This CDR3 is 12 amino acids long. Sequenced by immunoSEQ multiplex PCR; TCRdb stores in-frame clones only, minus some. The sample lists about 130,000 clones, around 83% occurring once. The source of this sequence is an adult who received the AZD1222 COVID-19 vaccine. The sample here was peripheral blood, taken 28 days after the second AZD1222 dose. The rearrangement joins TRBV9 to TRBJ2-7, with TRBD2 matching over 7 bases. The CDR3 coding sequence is TGTGCCAGCAGCCCGGGGGGCTACGAGCAGTACTTC. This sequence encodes CASSPGGYEQYF. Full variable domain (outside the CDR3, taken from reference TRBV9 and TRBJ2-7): DSGVTQTPKHLITATGQRVTLRCSPRSGDLSVYWYQQSLDQGLQFLIQYYNGEERAKGNILERFSAQQFPDLHSELNLSSLELGDSALYFCASSPGGYEQYFGPGTRLTVT.